This T cell receptor (beta chain) derives from a study of blood T cell repertoires in COVID-19. Study details: The United States, Italy and Spain supplied acute and convalescent COVID-19 samples.

Assay used: immunoSEQ multiplex PCR; TCRdb lists only in-frame clones, some missing. The sample has around 70,000 clones; under 95% are singletons. The sequence was obtained from a man aged 50-59 years with acute or convalescent COVID-19. The sample was peripheral blood.

The CDR3 is CASSPGQGVYNEQFF. Written as DNA, the CDR3 is TGTGCCAGCAGTCCCGGACAGGGAGTATACAATGAGCAGTTCTTC. V is TRBV27 and J is TRBJ2-1, with 8 bases fitting TRBD1. The CDR3 loop spans 15 amino acids. After removal of 5 bases from V and 4 bases from J, the junction contained 7 bases not matched to a gene. CDR1 MNHEY and CDR2 SMNVEV come from the germline V gene (reference sequence).